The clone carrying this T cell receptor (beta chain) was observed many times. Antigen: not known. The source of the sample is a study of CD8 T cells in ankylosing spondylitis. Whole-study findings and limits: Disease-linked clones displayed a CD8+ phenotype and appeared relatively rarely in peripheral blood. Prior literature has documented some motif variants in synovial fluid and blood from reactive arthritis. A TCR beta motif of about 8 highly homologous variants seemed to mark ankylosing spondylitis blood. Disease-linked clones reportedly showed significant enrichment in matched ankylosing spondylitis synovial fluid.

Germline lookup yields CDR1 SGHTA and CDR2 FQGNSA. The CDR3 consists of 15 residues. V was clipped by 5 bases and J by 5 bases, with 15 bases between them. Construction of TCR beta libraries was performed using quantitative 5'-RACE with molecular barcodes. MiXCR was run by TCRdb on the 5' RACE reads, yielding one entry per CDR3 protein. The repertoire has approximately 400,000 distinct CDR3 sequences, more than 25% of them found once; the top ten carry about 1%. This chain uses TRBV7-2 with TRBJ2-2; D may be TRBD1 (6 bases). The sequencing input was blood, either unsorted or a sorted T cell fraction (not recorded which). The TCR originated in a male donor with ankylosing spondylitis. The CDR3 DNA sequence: TGTGCCAGCAGCCCAAAGGACAGTTGGACCGGGGAGCTGTTTTTT. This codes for CASSPKDSWTGELFF.